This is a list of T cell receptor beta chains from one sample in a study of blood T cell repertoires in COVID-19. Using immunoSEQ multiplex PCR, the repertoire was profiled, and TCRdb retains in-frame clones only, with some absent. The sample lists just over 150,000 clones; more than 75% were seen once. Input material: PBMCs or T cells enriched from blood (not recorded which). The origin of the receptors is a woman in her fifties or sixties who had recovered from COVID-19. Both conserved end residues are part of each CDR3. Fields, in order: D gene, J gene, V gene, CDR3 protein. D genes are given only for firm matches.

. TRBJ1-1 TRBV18 CASSPAGGVLERGAFF
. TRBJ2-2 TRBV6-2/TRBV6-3 CASSYSIRSGGQVTGELFF
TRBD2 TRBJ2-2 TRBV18 CASSLGLAGSGTGELFF
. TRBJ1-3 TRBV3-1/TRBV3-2 CASASSGNTIYF
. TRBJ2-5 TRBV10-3 CAISEVDSQETQYF
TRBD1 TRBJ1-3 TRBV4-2 CASSQTRQGTGNTIYF
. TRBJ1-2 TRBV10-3 CAISESIGPGASFGGYTF
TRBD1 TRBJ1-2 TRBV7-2 CASSSRTGGASGYTF
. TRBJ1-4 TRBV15 CATSRDIGVRFF
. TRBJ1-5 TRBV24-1 CATSDDWSGNQPQHF
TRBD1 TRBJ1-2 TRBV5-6 CASSLQGGDPNYGYTF
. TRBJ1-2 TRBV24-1 CATSDLPGSDYGYTF
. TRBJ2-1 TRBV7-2 CASSLALTANEQFF
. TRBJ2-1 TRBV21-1 CASSQSPTGRLLNEQFF
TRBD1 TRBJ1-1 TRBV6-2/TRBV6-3 CASSSAPGQGGTEAFF
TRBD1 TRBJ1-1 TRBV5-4 CASSPRQGAEAFF
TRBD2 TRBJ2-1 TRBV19 CASVASGGTYNEQFF
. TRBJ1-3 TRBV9 CASSEDSFSGNTIYF
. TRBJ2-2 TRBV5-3 CARSPLAYWAGELFF
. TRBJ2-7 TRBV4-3 CASSQGFEGIANEQYF
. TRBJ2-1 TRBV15 CATSPGQAGPDEQFF
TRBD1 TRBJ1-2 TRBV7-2 CASSATGTYGYTF
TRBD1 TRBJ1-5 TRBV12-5 CASVYWTGGDQPQHF
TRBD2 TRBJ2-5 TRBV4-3 CASSQDRLAGGQETQYF
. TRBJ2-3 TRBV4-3 CASSLLADRTDTQYF
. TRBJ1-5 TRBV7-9 CATEPRDSNQPQHF
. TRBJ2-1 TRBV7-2 CASSFTGWGEQFF
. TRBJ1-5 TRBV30 CAWSGGYDQPQHF
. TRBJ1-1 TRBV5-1 CASSPGGARTEAFF
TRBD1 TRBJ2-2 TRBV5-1 CASSLRQGRNTGELFF
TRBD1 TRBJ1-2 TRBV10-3 CAISESGQGNYGYTF
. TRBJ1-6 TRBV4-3 CASSQEAGFNSPLHF
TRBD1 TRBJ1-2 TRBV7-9 CASSQQGSTLYTF
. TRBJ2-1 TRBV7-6 CASSPLRAYNEQFF
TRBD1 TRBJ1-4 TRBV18 CASSPQRGPEKLFF
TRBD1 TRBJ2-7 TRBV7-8 CASSLAETGGYEQYF
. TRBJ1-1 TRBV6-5 CASRATRRTEAFF
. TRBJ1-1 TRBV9 CASSAREARDTEAFF
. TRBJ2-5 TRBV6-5 CASSYGQTYQETQYF
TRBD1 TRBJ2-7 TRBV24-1 CATSESGTGPYEQYF
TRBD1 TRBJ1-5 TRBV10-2 CASSEGDREQPQHF
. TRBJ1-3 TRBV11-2 CASSGRRNTIYF
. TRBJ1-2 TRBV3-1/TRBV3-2 CASSRSERYGYTF
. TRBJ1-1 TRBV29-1 CSVSLQNTEAFF
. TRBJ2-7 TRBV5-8 CASSLRMGASYEQYF
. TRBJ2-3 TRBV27 CASSLWRNTDTQYF
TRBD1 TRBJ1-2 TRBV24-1 CATSRDSNYGYTF
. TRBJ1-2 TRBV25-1 CASSQEDNYGYTF
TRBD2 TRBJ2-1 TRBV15 CATSRDSGGGDEQFF
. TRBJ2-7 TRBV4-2 CASSQDDRDFTYEQYF
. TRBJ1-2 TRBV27 CASSPKIQNYGYTF
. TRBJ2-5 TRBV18 CASSQGVQETQYF
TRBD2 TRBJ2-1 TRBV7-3 CASSKLAGTNNEQFF